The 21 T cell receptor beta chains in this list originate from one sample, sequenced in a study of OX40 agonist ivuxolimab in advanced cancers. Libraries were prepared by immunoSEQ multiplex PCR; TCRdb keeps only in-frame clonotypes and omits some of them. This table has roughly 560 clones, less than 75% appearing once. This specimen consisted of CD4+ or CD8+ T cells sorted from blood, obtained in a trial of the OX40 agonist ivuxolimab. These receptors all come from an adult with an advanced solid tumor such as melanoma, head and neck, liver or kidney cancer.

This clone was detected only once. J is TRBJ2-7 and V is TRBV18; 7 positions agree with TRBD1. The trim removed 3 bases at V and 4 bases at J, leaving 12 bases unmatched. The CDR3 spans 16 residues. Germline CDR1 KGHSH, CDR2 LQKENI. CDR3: CASSPTIRDRFYEQYF. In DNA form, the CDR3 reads TGTGCCAGCTCACCTACTATACGGGACAGATTTTACGAGCAGTACTTC.

CDR3 protein: CAWSVPWDRFYEQYF. The CDR3 nucleotides are TGTGCCTGGAGTGTACCTTGGGACAGATTCTACGAGCAGTACTTC. The chain recombines TRBV30 with TRBJ2-7, with 7 nucleotides matching TRBD1. CDR3 length: 15 residues. The germline gives CDR1 GTSNPN, CDR2 SVGIG (reference sequence). V was pared by 0 bases and J by 3 bases, with 8 bases of the junction left unmatched. Full variable domain (outside the CDR3, taken from reference TRBV30 and TRBJ2-7): SQTIHQWPATLVQPVGSPLSLECTVEGTSNPNLYWYRQAAGRGLQLLFYSVGIGQISSEVPQNLSASRPQDRQFILSSKKLLLSDSGFYLCAWSVPWDRFYEQYFGPGTRLTVT.

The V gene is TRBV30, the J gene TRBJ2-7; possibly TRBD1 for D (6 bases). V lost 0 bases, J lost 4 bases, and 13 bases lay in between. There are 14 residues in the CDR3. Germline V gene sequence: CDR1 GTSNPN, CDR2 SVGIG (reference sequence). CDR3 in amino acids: CAWSVRGGRYEQYF. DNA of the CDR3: TGTGCCTGGAGTGTGAGAGGGGGAAGGTACGAGCAGTACTTC.

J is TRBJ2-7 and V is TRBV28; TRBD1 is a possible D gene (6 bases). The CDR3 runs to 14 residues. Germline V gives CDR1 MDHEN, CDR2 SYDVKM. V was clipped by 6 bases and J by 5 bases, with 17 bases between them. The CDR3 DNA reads TGTGCCAGCAGGGGAACAGGGATTTCCCACGAGCAGTACTTC. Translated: CASRGTGISHEQYF.

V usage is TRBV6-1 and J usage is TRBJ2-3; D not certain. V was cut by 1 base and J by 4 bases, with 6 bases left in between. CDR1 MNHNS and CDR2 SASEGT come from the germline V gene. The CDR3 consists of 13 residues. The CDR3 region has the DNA TGTGCCAGCAGTGAAGTAGGCGCAGATACGCAGTATTTT. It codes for CASSEVGADTQYF.

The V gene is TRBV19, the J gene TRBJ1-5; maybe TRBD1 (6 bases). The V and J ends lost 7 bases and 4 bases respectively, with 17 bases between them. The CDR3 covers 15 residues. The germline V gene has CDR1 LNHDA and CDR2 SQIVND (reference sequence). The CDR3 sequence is CASKRDTSGNQPQHF. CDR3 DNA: TGTGCCAGTAAAAGGGACACCTCGGGTAATCAGCCCCAGCATTTT.

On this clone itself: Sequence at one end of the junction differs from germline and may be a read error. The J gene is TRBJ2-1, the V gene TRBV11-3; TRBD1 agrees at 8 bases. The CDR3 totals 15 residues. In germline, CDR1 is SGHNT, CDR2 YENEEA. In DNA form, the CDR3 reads TGTGCTAGCAGCTCCCATTCGGGACAGGCAAATGAGCAGTTCTTC. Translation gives CASSSHSGQANEQFF.

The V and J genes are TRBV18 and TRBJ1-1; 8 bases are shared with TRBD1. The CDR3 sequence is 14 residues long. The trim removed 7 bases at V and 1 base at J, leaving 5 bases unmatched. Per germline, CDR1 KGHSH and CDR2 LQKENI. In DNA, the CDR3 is TGTGCCAGCTTCTTAGGACAGGGGAACACTGAAGCTTTCTTT. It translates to CASFLGQGNTEAFF.

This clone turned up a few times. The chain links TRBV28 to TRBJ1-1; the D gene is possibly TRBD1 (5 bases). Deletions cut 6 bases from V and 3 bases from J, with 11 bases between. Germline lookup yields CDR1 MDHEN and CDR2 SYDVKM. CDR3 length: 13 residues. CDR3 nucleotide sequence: TGTGCCAGCAGCCTCAGGGTTGACACTGAAGCTTTCTTT. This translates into CASSLRVDTEAFF.

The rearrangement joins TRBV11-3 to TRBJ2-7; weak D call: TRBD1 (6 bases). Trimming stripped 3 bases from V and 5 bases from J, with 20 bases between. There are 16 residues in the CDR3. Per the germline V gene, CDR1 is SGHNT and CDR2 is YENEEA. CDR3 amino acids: CASSLSLGARFNEQYF. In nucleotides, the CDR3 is TGTGCCAGCAGCTTGTCCTTGGGGGCGAGATTCAACGAGCAGTACTTC.

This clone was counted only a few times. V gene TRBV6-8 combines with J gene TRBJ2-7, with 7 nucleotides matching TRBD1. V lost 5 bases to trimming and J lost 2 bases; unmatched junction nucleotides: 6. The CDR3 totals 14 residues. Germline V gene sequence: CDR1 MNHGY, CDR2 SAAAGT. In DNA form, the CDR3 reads TGTGCCAGCAGTACACAGGGGACAGCCTACGAGCAGTACTTC. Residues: CASSTQGTAYEQYF.

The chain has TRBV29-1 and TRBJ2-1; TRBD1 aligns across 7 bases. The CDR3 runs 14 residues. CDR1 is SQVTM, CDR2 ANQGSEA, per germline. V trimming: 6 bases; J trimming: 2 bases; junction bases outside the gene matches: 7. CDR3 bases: TGCAGCGTCGCCGGGACAGTCGCCTACAATGAGCAGTTCTTC. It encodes CSVAGTVAYNEQFF.

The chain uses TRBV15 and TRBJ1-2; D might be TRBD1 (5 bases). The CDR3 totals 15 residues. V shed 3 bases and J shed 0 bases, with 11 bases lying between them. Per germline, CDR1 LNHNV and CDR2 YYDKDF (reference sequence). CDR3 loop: CATSSYRTTNYGYTF. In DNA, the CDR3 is TGTGCCACCAGCAGTTACAGGACGACTAACTATGGCTACACCTTC.

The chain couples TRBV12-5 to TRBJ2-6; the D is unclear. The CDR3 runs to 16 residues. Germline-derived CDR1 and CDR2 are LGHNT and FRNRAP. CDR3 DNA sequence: TGTGCCAGCGCGATTCTCAAACAAAGTCGGGCCAACGTCCTGACTTTC. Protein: CASAILKQSRANVLTF.

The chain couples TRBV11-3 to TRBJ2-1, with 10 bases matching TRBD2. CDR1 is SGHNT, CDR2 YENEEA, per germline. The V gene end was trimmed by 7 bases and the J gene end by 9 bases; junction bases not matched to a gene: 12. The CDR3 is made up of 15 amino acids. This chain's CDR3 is CASTPRLAGDGEQFF. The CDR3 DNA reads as TGTGCCAGCACCCCCCGGCTAGCGGGGGATGGTGAGCAGTTCTTC.

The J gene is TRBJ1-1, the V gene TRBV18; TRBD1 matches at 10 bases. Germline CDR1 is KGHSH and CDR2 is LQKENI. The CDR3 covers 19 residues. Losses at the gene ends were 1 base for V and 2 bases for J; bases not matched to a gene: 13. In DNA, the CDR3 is TGTGCCAGCTCACCACGCCCGGGGACAGGGGAGTCAACTAACACTGAAGCTTTCTTT. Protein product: CASSPRPGTGESTNTEAFF.

This CDR3 is CASSRQGGNTEAFF. DNA for the CDR3: TGCGCCAGCTCACGACAGGGAGGGAACACTGAAGCTTTCTTT. The chain has TRBV5-1 and TRBJ1-1, with TRBD1 identical over 7 bases. Germline trimming cut 7 bases from V and 1 base from J; bases unmatched to any gene: 7. The CDR3 is 14 residues long. From germline, CDR1 is SGHRS and CDR2 YFSETQ.

CDR3 in DNA: TGCAGCGCTCGAGACAGGGTTCAAGATACGCAGTATTTT. As protein: CSARDRVQDTQYF. The rearrangement joins TRBV29-1 to TRBJ2-3; 7 positions match TRBD1. The CDR3 runs 13 residues. J was trimmed by 5 bases and V by 7 bases; bases with no gene match: 9. Germline V gene lookup returns CDR1 SQVTM and CDR2 ANQGSEA.

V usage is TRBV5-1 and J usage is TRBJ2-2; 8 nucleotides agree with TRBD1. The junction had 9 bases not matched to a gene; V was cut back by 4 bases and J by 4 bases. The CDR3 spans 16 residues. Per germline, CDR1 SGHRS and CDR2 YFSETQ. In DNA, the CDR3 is TGCGCCAGCAGCGTAATAGGACAGGGCGGCACCGGGGAGCTGTTTTTT. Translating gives CASSVIGQGGTGELFF.

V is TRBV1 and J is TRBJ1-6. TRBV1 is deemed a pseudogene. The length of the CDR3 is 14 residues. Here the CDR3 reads CASSQAQGGSPLHF. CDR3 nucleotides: TGCGCCAGCAGCCAAGCCCAGGGAGGATCACCCCTCCACTTT.

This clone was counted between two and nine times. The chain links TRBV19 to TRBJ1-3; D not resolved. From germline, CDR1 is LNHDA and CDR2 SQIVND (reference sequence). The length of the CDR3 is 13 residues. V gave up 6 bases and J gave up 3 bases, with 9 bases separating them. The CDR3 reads CASREGRGNTIYF. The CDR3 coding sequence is TGTGCCAGTAGGGAGGGTCGTGGAAACACCATATATTTT.